This T cell receptor beta chain was identified in a study of T-cell memory formation after mild COVID-19 (dated by TCRdb to the early 2020s). About the investigation overall: TCR sequence clusters from the two donors were found to be largely donor specific. Longitudinal TCRalpha and TCRbeta repertoire sequencing tracked T-cell clones expanding and contracting after mild COVID-19 in two donors. The cohort comprised two young, previously healthy adult volunteers, one female and one male.

This clonotype was recorded a few times. No antigen is known for it. Per-base quality was not reported, and no clone a single base away is much larger than it. CDR3 length: 14 amino acids, cysteine to phenylalanine. The DNA shown is the 42-base CDR3, in frame from base 1. V trim: 5 bases; J trim: 3 bases; unmatched bases: 7. CDR1 and CDR2 are drawn from the germline V gene (reference sequence): DFQATT, SNEGSKA. Sequencer: Illumina NovaSeq 6000. TCRalpha and TCRbeta cDNA libraries were constructed by 5'RACE with constant-segment primers, with sample barcodes and unique molecular identifiers being introduced. Trizol reagent was used to extract RNA from every sample. Amplification of the libraries took two PCR steps, and the second step added a second sample barcode plus Illumina TruSeq adapters. Sequencing of the libraries was done on an Illumina NovaSeq, producing 2 x 150 bp paired-end reads. As for the authors' bioinformatics: Demultiplexing of reads and collapsing into UMI-guided consensus sequences were performed with migec v1.2.7. Using mixcr v2.1.11, the UMI consensuses were aligned to TRA and TRB V and J templates and assembled into clonotypes. A clonotype was counted as expanded or contracted only if both edgeR and NoisET called the change significant, with noise models trained on biological replicates. For edgeR calls, the cutoffs were a false discovery rate-adjusted p below 0.01 and a log2 fold-change threshold of 1. PCA with hierarchical clustering of max-normalized trajectories of the 1000 most abundant clonotypes was used as exploratory dynamics analysis. The CD4 or CD8 phenotype of responding clones was assigned using the separately sequenced CD4+ and CD8+ repertoires. The raw public data were reprocessed by TCRdb itself: fastp quality trimming at Q25, MiXCR clonotype calling, in-frame beta chains only. Each record represents a unique CDR3 protein, reported with the most common genes and DNA among its rows. The V and J calls follow TCRdb's processing rather than the paper's. The sample table records approximately 250,000 distinct CDR3 sequences; around 15% of these occur just once. 22% of the sample rests with the top ten.

Ficoll-Paque density gradient centrifugation was the method used to isolate PBMCs. The study at large found these results: Only a couple of mild cases were covered by the study, and larger cohorts that include severe cases with pre-infection samples were considered necessary. Contracting CD4+ clones turned up mainly in the CM and EM memory subsets, whereas EMRA was where CD8+ clones were enriched. Some responding clones were detected in pre-infection memory, which suggested that pre-existing cross-reactive memory T cells had joined the SARS-CoV-2 response. Clones contracting from day 15 to 85 had balanced CD4/CD8 phenotypes, while a second wave expanding from day 15 to 37 was biased towards CD4+. Whether the second-wave clones peaking on day 37 were SARS-CoV-2 specific was not confirmed.

The TCR was taken from a man aged 18-30 years who had mild COVID-19 (a few samples of this study predate the infection). The sample titles of this study are shuffled in the database, so cell type and time point are left out; the donor was told from shared clones. The sample taken for sequencing was PBMCs or a T cell subset sorted from them (not recorded which). This sequence uses TRBV20-1 and TRBJ2-3; TRBD2 matches 8 bases in the middle. The DNA reads TGCAGTGCTTCCGGGGGGGGTCGAACAGATACGCAGTATTTT. Its translation reads: CSASGGGRTDTQYF.